This entry concerns a single T cell receptor beta chain. This clonotype was observed a few times. Its antigen target is currently unknown. One base away there is no much larger clone; base qualities are not given. The sample's treatment or condition label, in plain terms: in vitro stimulation with specific CMV peptide epitopes to enrich CMV-specific T cells. The entry originates in a study of T cell repertoires in cytomegalovirus infection (dated by TCRdb to the late 2010s). Concerning the study at large: Recently identified HLA-C-restricted CMV epitopes, whose presentation resists viral immunomodulation, were targeted by peptide stimulations together with well-studied HLA-B-restricted epitopes. Donor HLA type was relevant to the analysis, as public TCR beta signatures indicated carriage of CMV infection together with the matching HLA type.

Reads for this sample came from an Illumina HiSeq 1500. In-frame beta chains were kept once TCRdb had trimmed the public reads at Q25 with fastp and called clones with MiXCR. Every entry covers one CDR3 protein and lists the most common genes and DNA from its rows. This sample gives around 310,000 distinct CDR3 sequences in total; about 27% of them show up just once. The ten biggest clones cover around 19% of the sample. On the study overall, not on this receptor specifically: In both this cohort and an independent roughly 350-donor cohort, the cumulative frequency of public TCR beta family members distinguished carriers of CMV infection plus the relevant HLA type. The ex vivo response was dominated by HLA-C-restricted CMV-specific TCR beta clonotypes, which also provided the single most frequent clonotype in two of eight donors.

Here the sequenced sample was cultured PBMCs, taken from culture after CMV antigen stimulation. This receptor was taken from a human donor in good health (CMV status not recorded). Some clones in this sample may be carry-over from other donors' samples.

The CDR3 here reads CASSLGLRGFGVLTF. DNA sequence: TGTGCCAGCAGCTTAGGGCTCAGGGGGTTCGGCGTCCTGACTTTC. In this chain, TRBV7-2 is recombined with TRBJ2-6, with TRBD1 matching 7 junction bases. The CDR3 measures 15 amino acids from cysteine to phenylalanine. The DNA shown is the 45-base CDR3, in frame from base 1. V is pruned by 1 base and J by 12 bases, leaving 9 bases of the junction without a gene match. The germline V gene encodes CDR1 SGHTA and CDR2 FQGNSA.